These 16 T cell receptor beta chains came from one sample sequenced in a study of T cell repertoires in ileal Crohn's disease. Assay used: immunoSEQ multiplex PCR; TCRdb lists only in-frame clones, some missing. The table records 15,000 to 20,000 clones, roughly 91% of them present only once. The sequenced material came from ileal tissue. These receptors came from an adult with Crohn's disease.

The rearrangement links TRBV11-3 to TRBJ2-5, with TRBD1 matching over 8 bases. The CDR3 sequence is 15 residues long. With V trimmed by 5 bases and J by 1 base, 6 bases remained unmatched. Germline CDR1 reads SGHNT; CDR2 reads YENEEA. CDR3 nucleotide sequence: TGTGCCAGCAGCATTGGCAGGGGGCTCCAAGAGACCCAGTACTTC. This encodes CASSIGRGLQETQYF.

The V gene is TRBV5-1, the J gene TRBJ1-3; 9 bases agree with TRBD1. Germline values: CDR1 SGHRS, CDR2 YFSETQ. V dropped 3 bases and J dropped 4; count of bases not matched to a gene: 5. This CDR3 spans 15 amino acids. The CDR3 sequence is CASSSGQGRGNTIYF. The DNA for the CDR3 is TGCGCCAGCAGCTCTGGACAGGGGAGAGGAAACACCATATATTTT. The whole variable domain, filled in from reference TRBV5-1 and TRBJ1-3, reads KAGVTQTPRYLIKTRGQQVTLSCSPISGHRSVSWYQQTPGQGLQFLFEYFSETQRNKGNFPGRFSGRQFSNSRSEMNVSTLELGDSALYLCASSSGQGRGNTIYFGEGSWLTVV.

V usage is TRBV7-2 and J usage is TRBJ2-7; D gene ambiguous. V shed 2 bases and J shed 6 bases, with 11 bases lying between them. This CDR3 is built from 13 residues. Germline V gene data show CDR1 as SGHTA and CDR2 as FQGNSA. In nucleotides, the CDR3 is TGTGCCAGCAGCTTAAGTTCGGGTCGCGAGCAGTACTTC. It is translated as CASSLSSGREQYF. Looking up the rest from reference TRBV7-2 and TRBJ2-7 gives the full variable domain: GAGVSQSPSNKVTEKGKDVELRCDPISGHTALYWYRQSLGQGLEFLIYFQGNSAPDKSGLPSDRFSAERTGGSVSTLTIQRTQQEDSAVYLCASSLSSGREQYFGPGTRLTVT.

The rearrangement links TRBV2 to TRBJ1-6; 9 bases match TRBD1. The V gene end was trimmed by 10 bases and the J gene end by 7 bases; junction bases not matched to a gene: 11. Germline CDR1 SNHLY, CDR2 FYNNEI. CDR3 length: 15 amino acids. CDR3 amino acids: CAIHGDRDLNSPLHF. The CDR3 DNA sequence: TGTGCCATACACGGGGACAGGGATCTAAATTCACCCCTCCACTTT. Complete variable domain (other parts from reference TRBV2 and TRBJ1-6): EPEVTQTPSHQVTQMGQEVILRCVPISNHLYFYWYRQILGQKVEFLVSFYNNEISEKSEIFDDQFSVERPDGSNFTLKIRSTKLEDSAMYFCAIHGDRDLNSPLHFGNGTRLTVT.

This clone was observed once. The gene calls are TRBV29-1 and TRBJ1-1, with 12 bases identical to TRBD1. The CDR3 is made up of 15 amino acids. Unmatched junction bases numbered 8, after V lost 5 bases and J lost 4 bases. Germline V lookup: CDR1 SQVTM, CDR2 ANQGSEA. CDR3: CSVSGTGGGLTEAFF. In DNA, the CDR3 is TGCAGCGTTTCCGGGACAGGGGGCGGACTCACTGAAGCTTTCTTT.

The chain is built from TRBV5-1 and TRBJ2-3; TRBD1 agrees at 12 bases. This CDR3 spans 15 amino acids. In germline, CDR1 is SGHRS, CDR2 YFSETQ. Trimming took 3 bases from V and 5 from J; bases not matched to a gene: 4. CDR3 bases: TGCGCCAGCAGCTCCGGGACAGGGGGCAAAGATACGCAGTATTTT. Its translation is CASSSGTGGKDTQYF.

The V call is TRBV6-4, the J call TRBJ2-2, with TRBD2 matching 9 bases. J lost 6 bases, V lost 2 bases, and 10 bases had no gene match. The germline CDR1 and CDR2 sequences are MRHNA and SNTAGT. The CDR3 consists of 17 residues. The CDR3 spells CASSDQAGGAFAGELFF. The CDR3 DNA reads as TGTGCCAGCAGTGACCAGGCGGGGGGGGCTTTCGCCGGGGAGCTGTTTTTT.

The V gene is TRBV7-9, the J gene TRBJ2-3; 10 bases line up with TRBD2. This CDR3 spans 16 amino acids. CDR1 is SEHNR, CDR2 FQNEAQ, per germline (reference sequence). V lost 1 base and J lost 1; bases outside the gene matches: 2. The CDR3 region has the DNA TGTGCCAGCAGCTTAGTCCTAGCGGGGGGCACAGATACGCAGTATTTT. Translated, it gives CASSLVLAGGTDTQYF.

The sample holds a few counts of this clone. The gene calls are TRBV7-2 and TRBJ1-1, with D perhaps TRBD1 (6 bases). Germline CDR1 is SGHTA and CDR2 is FQGNSA. Trimming took 5 bases from V and 4 from J, leaving 17 bases between them. CDR3 length equals 15 residues. Here the CDR3 reads CASSLEITGPTEAFF. CDR3 in DNA: TGTGCCAGCAGCCTGGAAATTACAGGGCCCACTGAAGCTTTCTTT.

The rearrangement joins TRBV6-1 to TRBJ1-3, with unresolved D. V was clipped by 2 bases and J by 2 bases, with 4 bases between them. The CDR3 runs 13 residues. Germline CDR1 MNHNS, CDR2 SASEGT. CDR3 DNA: TGTGCCAGCAGTGAATCAGCTGGAAACACCATATATTTT. Translated, it gives CASSESAGNTIYF.

The gene calls are TRBV11-1 and TRBJ2-3; D possibly corresponds to TRBD2 (7 bases). Looked up from germline, CDR1 is SGHAT and CDR2 is FQDESV (reference sequence). V was clipped by 5 bases and J by 0 bases, with 18 bases between them. This CDR3 spans 17 amino acids. The DNA for the CDR3 is TGTGCCAGCAGCCTATTCGGGGGGCCTACTAGCACAGATACGCAGTATTTT. The encoded protein is CASSLFGGPTSTDTQYF.

V and J are TRBV5-1 and TRBJ2-5; 9 nucleotides agree with TRBD1. V shed 2 bases, J shed 2 bases, and the junction held 13 bases outside the gene matches. This CDR3 spans 18 amino acids. CDR1 is SGHRS, CDR2 YFSETQ, per germline. CDR3 loop: CASSLTGTGRGRQETQYF. In nucleotides, the CDR3 is TGCGCCAGCAGCTTAACCGGGACAGGGAGGGGGCGGCAAGAGACCCAGTACTTC.

This clone was picked up one time. V and J are TRBV7-6 and TRBJ1-6, with a weak D call TRBD1 (5 bases). The V end was cut by 5 bases, the J end by 8 bases, with 19 bases between. This CDR3 region has 16 residues. The germline gives CDR1 SGHVS, CDR2 FNYEAQ. DNA of the CDR3: TGTGCCAGCAGCCTTTACGGCAGGGCTGTCTATTCACCCCTCCACTTT. This gives the protein CASSLYGRAVYSPLHF.

The chain employs TRBV19 and TRBJ1-2; D gene ambiguous. This CDR3 has 14 residues. Germline V gives CDR1 LNHDA, CDR2 SQIVND (reference sequence). The ends were cut back, 3 bases at V and 2 bases at J, with 10 bases in the middle. CDR3 sequence reads: CASSMALQNYGYTF. CDR3 DNA sequence: TGTGCCAGTAGTATGGCTTTACAAAACTATGGCTACACCTTC.

This rearrangement joins TRBV4-1 to TRBJ1-6, with D unresolved. Trimming left V 0 bases short and J 3 bases short, with 12 bases between. CDR1 is MGHRA, CDR2 YSYEKL, per germline. The CDR3 has 17 residues. CDR3: CASSQDEATGYNSPLHF. CDR3 nucleotides: TGCGCCAGCAGCCAAGATGAGGCCACTGGCTATAATTCACCCCTCCACTTT.

The rearrangement links TRBV27 to TRBJ1-1; no firm D call. This CDR3 region has 14 residues. The V end lost 2 bases, the J end lost 2 bases, and 9 bases lay between the germline ends. The germline V gene encodes CDR1 MNHEY and CDR2 SMNVEV (reference sequence). In nucleotides, the CDR3 is TGTGCCAGCAGTTTAAACCGCGGCAACACTGAAGCTTTCTTT. Protein: CASSLNRGNTEAFF.